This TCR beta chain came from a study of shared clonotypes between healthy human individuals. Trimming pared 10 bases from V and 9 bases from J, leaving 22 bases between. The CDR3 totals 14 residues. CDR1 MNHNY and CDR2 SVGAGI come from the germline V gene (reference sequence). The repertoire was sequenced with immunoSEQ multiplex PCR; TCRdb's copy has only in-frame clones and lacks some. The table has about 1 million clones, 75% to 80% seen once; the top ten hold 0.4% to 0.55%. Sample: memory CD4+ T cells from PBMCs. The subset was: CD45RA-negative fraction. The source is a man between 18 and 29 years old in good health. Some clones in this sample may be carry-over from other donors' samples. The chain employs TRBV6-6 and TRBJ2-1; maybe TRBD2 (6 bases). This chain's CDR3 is CAISRDPLAPEQFF. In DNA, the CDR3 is TGTGCCATCAGCAGGGACCCGCTAGCGCCTGAGCAGTTCTTC.